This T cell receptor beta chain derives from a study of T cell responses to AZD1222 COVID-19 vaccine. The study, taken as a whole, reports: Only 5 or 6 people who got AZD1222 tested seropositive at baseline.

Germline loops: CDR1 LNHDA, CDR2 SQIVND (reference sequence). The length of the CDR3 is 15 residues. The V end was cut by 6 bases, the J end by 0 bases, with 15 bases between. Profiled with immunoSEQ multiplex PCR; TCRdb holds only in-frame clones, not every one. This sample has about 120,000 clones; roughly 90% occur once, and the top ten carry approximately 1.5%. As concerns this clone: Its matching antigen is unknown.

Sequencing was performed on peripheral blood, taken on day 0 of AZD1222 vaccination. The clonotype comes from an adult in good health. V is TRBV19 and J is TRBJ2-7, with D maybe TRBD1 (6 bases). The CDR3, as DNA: TGTGCCAGTAGGACAGGCGCAAGGAGCTCCTACGAGCAGTACTTC. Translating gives CASRTGARSSYEQYF.